This T cell receptor (beta chain) was recovered during a study of CD8 T cells in Susac syndrome. Study information: Sequenced Susac syndrome patients included roughly six with active disease and 8 or 9 who were in remission.

cDNA came from approximately 0.5 to 1 ug RNA primed by random hexamers. By means of immunoSEQ multiplex PCR, TCR beta CDR3 spanning 54 Vbeta and 13 Jbeta underwent amplification. One entry per CDR3 protein results from TCRdb running MiXCR on the immunoSEQ multiplex PCR reads. The table has approximately 74,000 distinct CDR3 sequences, roughly 91% seen once. Patients with Susac syndrome fulfilled recently defined diagnostic criteria for definite or probable disease. This CDR3 comprises 17 residues. V was pared by 1 base and J by 1 base, with 5 bases of the junction left unmatched. Germline lookup yields CDR1 KGHSH and CDR2 LQKENI.

Sequences were obtained from CD4+ T cells from PBMCs. This sequence was found in a human donor with Susac syndrome. The V and J genes are TRBV18 and TRBJ2-7; the match to TRBD2 covers 12 bases. As DNA, the CDR3 is TGTGCCAGCTCACCACTGGGGACTAGCGGGTCTTCCTACGAGCAGTACTTC. Translated, it gives CASSPLGTSGSSYEQYF. Looking up the rest from reference TRBV18 and TRBJ2-7 gives the full variable domain: NAGVMQNPRHLVRRRGQEARLRCSPMKGHSHVYWYRQLPEEGLKFMVYLQKENIIDESGMPKERFSAEFPKEGPSILRIQQVVRGDSAAYFCASSPLGTSGSSYEQYFGPGTRLTVT.